The clone carrying this TCR beta chain occurred many times. As handled by the study authors: The authors estimated nucleated cell counts from reference gene primer amplification. Produced via immunoSEQ multiplex PCR; TCRdb's table is partial and in-frame only. V, J and clone size are those of that table, while D and trimming were read from the DNA. The sample lists around 100,000 clones, about 84% seen once, with around 1.5% in the top ten. The sample originates from a study of blood T cell repertoires in COVID-19. Across the study: Spain, Italy and the United States supplied samples that represented acute and convalescent COVID-19. Nucleic acid was either cDNA or gDNA, and it came from T cells, B-cell-depleted T cells, or PBMCs.

The CDR3 is made up of 14 amino acids. Germline CDR1 and CDR2: SEHNR and FQNEAQ (reference sequence). With 5 bases removed from V and 0 bases from J, the gap between germline ends came to 8 bases. Material for sequencing was peripheral blood. The source of this sequence is a man aged 50 to 59 with acute or convalescent COVID-19. The V and J genes are TRBV7-9 and TRBJ1-3; D is undetermined. The CDR3 sequence: CASSRDISGNTIYF. DNA for the CDR3: TGTGCCAGCAGCCGAGACATCTCTGGAAACACCATATATTTT.